The 30 T cell receptor beta chains given below trace back to one sample, sequenced in a study of blood T cell repertoires in COVID-19. Clones were sequenced by immunoSEQ multiplex PCR, and TCRdb holds only the in-frame ones, with some missing. The sample yields fewer than 200,000 clones, 80% seen once. The material sequenced was peripheral blood. The receptors come from a man in his sixties with acute or convalescent COVID-19.

Worth noting for this clone: The sample contains more than one DNA sequence encoding this CDR3. J is TRBJ1-1 and V is TRBV6-2 or TRBV6-3; D unresolved. Per the germline V gene, CDR1 is MNHEY and CDR2 is SVGEGT. Trimming shortened V by 6 bases and J by 5 bases, and 10 bases separated the two germline ends. This CDR3 is built from 12 residues. CDR3 protein: CASSSRGTEAFF. In DNA form, the CDR3 reads TGTGCCAGCAGCTCTCGAGGGACTGAAGCTTTCTTT.

The rearrangement uses TRBV29-1 and TRBJ1-4; D not certain. The CDR3 covers 11 residues. Germline-derived CDR1 and CDR2 are SQVTM and ANQGSEA. V was pared by 7 bases and J by 0 bases, with 3 bases between. CDR3 nucleotides: TGCAGCGCCACAACTAATGAAAAACTGTTTTTT. It encodes CSATTNEKLFF.

The chain uses TRBV4-3 and TRBJ2-5; 8 nucleotides line up with TRBD1. Germline lookup yields CDR1 LGHNA and CDR2 YSLEER. Trimming removed 8 bases from V and 5 bases from J; junction bases left unmatched: 10. The CDR3 has 14 amino acids. Here the CDR3 DNA reads TGCGCCAGCGGAAGGACAGGGACGTCGGAGACCCAGTACTTC. This gives the protein CASGRTGTSETQYF.

The chain has TRBV7-9 and TRBJ2-7; D is possibly TRBD1 (7 bases). V was cut by 3 bases and J by 4 bases, with 10 bases left in between. CDR3 size: 13 residues. Looked up from germline, CDR1 is SEHNR and CDR2 is FQNEAQ (reference sequence). CDR3 sequence (DNA): TGTGCCAGCAGCTTCCAGGGGGGATACGAGCAGTACTTC. Amino acids: CASSFQGGYEQYF.

The rearrangement joins TRBV12-3 or TRBV12-4 to TRBJ1-1; 7 nucleotides agree with TRBD1. V lost 2 bases, J lost 10 bases, and 7 bases stayed unmatched. This CDR3 is 13 amino acids long. The CDR3 nucleotides are TGTGCCAGCAGTTTAATCCGGGACAGAGGAGCTTTCTTT. It codes for CASSLIRDRGAFF.

The chain couples TRBV2 to TRBJ2-1, with TRBD1 identical over 8 bases. The germline CDR1 and CDR2 sequences are SNHLY and FYNNEI. The CDR3 consists of 14 residues. Trimming removed 4 bases from V and 7 bases from J; junction bases left unmatched: 6. The DNA of the CDR3 is TGTGCCAGCAGTGCCCGACGGACAGGGAATGAGCAGTTCTTC. Protein: CASSARRTGNEQFF. Based on the CDR3 plus reference TRBV2 and TRBJ2-1, the full variable domain is EPEVTQTPSHQVTQMGQEVILRCVPISNHLYFYWYRQILGQKVEFLVSFYNNEISEKSEIFDDQFSVERPDGSNFTLKIRSTKLEDSAMYFCASSARRTGNEQFFGPGTRLTVL.

V is TRBV7-9 and J is TRBJ2-3; TRBD1 is a possible D gene (5 bases). CDR1 and CDR2 (germline): SEHNR, FQNEAQ (reference sequence). The CDR3 length is 12 residues. Trimming left V 6 bases short and J 4 bases short, with 8 bases between. The CDR3 region has the DNA TGTGCCAGCAGGGGGCCCTCAGATACGCAGTATTTT. Its protein product is CASRGPSDTQYF. The full variable domain, rest sourced from reference TRBV7-9 and TRBJ2-3, is DTGVSQNPRHKITKRGQNVTFRCDPISEHNRLYWYRQTLGQGPEFLTYFQNEAQLEKSRLLSDRFSAERPKGSFSTLEIQRTEQGDSAMYLCASRGPSDTQYFGPGTRLTVL.

The rearrangement links TRBV19 to TRBJ2-3, with D perhaps matching TRBD2 (5 bases). CDR1 LNHDA and CDR2 SQIVND come from the germline V gene (reference sequence). V shed 6 bases and J shed 0 bases, with 10 bases lying between them. The CDR3 spans 14 residues. The CDR3 bases are TGTGCCAGTAGGCCAGACTATAGCACAGATACGCAGTATTTT. Translation gives CASRPDYSTDTQYF.

The rearrangement uses TRBV11-3 and TRBJ2-3; 8 nucleotides agree with TRBD1. V was clipped by 6 bases and J by 0 bases; unmatched bases: 5. The germline V gene encodes CDR1 SGHNT and CDR2 YENEEA. The CDR3 covers 15 residues. Here the CDR3 reads CASSLQGVSTDTQYF. Written as DNA, the CDR3 is TGTGCCAGCAGTTTACAGGGGGTGAGCACAGATACGCAGTATTTT.

This chain links TRBV4-1 with TRBJ1-3; 8 nucleotides align to TRBD1. The CDR3 extends over 17 amino acids. Germline V gives CDR1 MGHRA, CDR2 YSYEKL. Unmatched junction bases numbered 5, after V lost 1 base and J lost 0 bases. CDR3 DNA sequence: TGCGCCAGCAGCCAAGCCCTCACAGGGGGCTCTGGAAACACCATATATTTT. It specifies CASSQALTGGSGNTIYF.

The chain combines TRBV19 with TRBJ2-3; D is uncertain. The V end was cut by 3 bases, the J end by 4 bases, with 2 bases between. Germline V gene lookup returns CDR1 LNHDA and CDR2 SQIVND (reference sequence). The CDR3 runs to 11 residues. CDR3: CASSIADTQYF. DNA of the CDR3: TGTGCCAGTAGTATCGCAGATACGCAGTATTTT. The variable domain in full, completed from reference TRBV19 and TRBJ2-3, reads DGGITQSPKYLFRKEGQNVTLSCEQNLNHDAMYWYRQDPGQGLRLIYYSQIVNDFQKGDIAEGYSVSREKKESFPLTVTSAQKNPTAFYLCASSIADTQYFGPGTRLTVL.

The V call is TRBV7-9, the J call TRBJ2-5, with 11 bases identical to TRBD2. The CDR3 is 15 amino acids. The germline gives CDR1 SEHNR, CDR2 FQNEAQ (reference sequence). Losses at the gene ends were 7 bases for V and 0 bases for J; bases not matched to a gene: 4. CDR3 in DNA: TGTGCCAGCAACCCTAGCGGGAGGAACCAAGAGACCCAGTACTTC. This gives the protein CASNPSGRNQETQYF. The full variable domain, completed using reference TRBV7-9 and TRBJ2-5, is DTGVSQNPRHKITKRGQNVTFRCDPISEHNRLYWYRQTLGQGPEFLTYFQNEAQLEKSRLLSDRFSAERPKGSFSTLEIQRTEQGDSAMYLCASNPSGRNQETQYFGPGTRLLVL.

The genes are TRBV5-8 and TRBJ1-2; 10 positions agree with TRBD1. V was clipped by 4 bases and J by 7 bases; unmatched bases: 16. This CDR3 has 17 residues. The V gene's germline CDR1 is SGHTS and CDR2 YDEGEE. CDR3 in DNA: TGTGCCAGCAGCCATCGGACAGGGGGATCGCAAAGGGGTGGCTACACCTTC. Its translation: CASSHRTGGSQRGGYTF.

The genes are TRBV19 and TRBJ2-1, with 7 bases that match TRBD1. Germline CDR1 reads LNHDA; CDR2 reads SQIVND (reference sequence). V trimming: 3 bases; J trimming: 10 bases; junction bases outside the gene matches: 9. The length of the CDR3 is 14 residues. The CDR3 DNA is TGTGCCAGTAGTATTGCCTCAGGGGGTGAAGAGCAGTTCTTC. The encoded protein is CASSIASGGEEQFF.

The chain combines TRBV14 with TRBJ1-1; no definite D call. V was clipped by 2 bases and J by 7 bases, with 11 bases between them. This CDR3 comprises 13 residues. The germline V gene encodes CDR1 SGHDN and CDR2 FVKESK. The CDR3, as DNA: TGTGCCAGCAGCCAACGGGTACTAGGTGAAGCTTTCTTT. This encodes CASSQRVLGEAFF.

J is TRBJ2-1 and V is TRBV2; 12 bases are shared with TRBD2. The length of the CDR3 is 15 residues. After removal of 6 bases from V and 4 bases from J, the junction contained 4 bases not matched to a gene. Germline CDR1 is SNHLY and CDR2 is FYNNEI. DNA for the CDR3: TGTGCCAGCAGCGGAGGACTAGCGGGGTACAATGAGCAGTTCTTC. Translated, it gives CASSGGLAGYNEQFF.

J is TRBJ2-2 and V is TRBV5-7; D not certain. TRBV5-7 is labeled an ORF, and its function is uncertain. V lost 2 bases and J lost 4, with 6 bases in between. This CDR3 has 13 residues. The CDR3 is CASSFASTGELFF. The CDR3 DNA reads as TGTGCCAGCAGCTTTGCCAGCACCGGGGAGCTGTTTTTT.

The rearrangement joins TRBV2 to TRBJ1-5; maybe TRBD1 (5 bases). The CDR3 contains 14 residues. V dropped 5 bases and J dropped 6 bases, with 14 bases sitting between them. The germline CDR1 and CDR2 sequences are SNHLY and FYNNEI. The CDR3 loop reads CASSPQEYGQPQHF. The DNA of the CDR3 is TGTGCCAGCAGTCCACAGGAGTACGGTCAGCCCCAGCATTTT.

The chain recombines TRBV6-2 or TRBV6-3 with TRBJ2-7, with TRBD2 identical over 9 bases. The junction had 4 bases not matched to a gene; V was cut back by 4 bases and J by 3 bases. Germline V gene sequence: CDR1 MNHEY, CDR2 SVGEGT. The CDR3 consists of 14 residues. CDR3 amino acids: CASSLAGVYYEQYF. The CDR3 DNA is TGTGCCAGCAGTTTAGCGGGAGTTTACTACGAGCAGTACTTC.

The CDR3 protein is CASSLEAGGPSTDTQYF. The CDR3 region has the DNA TGTGCCAGCAGTTTAGAAGCGGGGGGGCCGAGCACAGATACGCAGTATTTT. The chain couples TRBV27 to TRBJ2-3, with 10 positions matching TRBD2. Germline V lookup: CDR1 MNHEY, CDR2 SMNVEV (reference sequence). CDR3 length: 17 residues. The V gene end was trimmed by 2 bases and the J gene end by 0 bases; junction bases not matched to a gene: 5.

The V call is TRBV24-1, the J call TRBJ2-7; D call uncertain. The germline V gene encodes CDR1 KGHDR and CDR2 SFDVKD. The CDR3 runs to 13 residues. V shed 3 bases and J shed 3 bases, with 8 bases lying between them. DNA of the CDR3: TGTGCCACCAGTGATCGCGGCAGCTACGAGCAGTACTTC. This gives the protein CATSDRGSYEQYF.

This rearrangement joins TRBV11-2 to TRBJ2-2; 10 nucleotides agree with TRBD2. The V gene's germline CDR1 is SGHAT and CDR2 FQNNGV. V gave up 3 bases and J gave up 5 bases; unmatched junction bases: 6. There are 16 residues in the CDR3. The DNA of the CDR3 is TGTGCCAGCAGCTTGATCCCTAGCGGGGGAACCGGGGAGCTGTTTTTT. Translated: CASSLIPSGGTGELFF. The complete variable domain, with remaining parts taken from reference TRBV11-2 and TRBJ2-2, reads EAGVAQSPRYKIIEKRQSVAFWCNPISGHATLYWYQQILGQGPKLLIQFQNNGVVDDSQLPKDRFSAERLKGVDSTLKIQPAKLEDSAVYLCASSLIPSGGTGELFFGEGSRLTVL.

The chain has TRBV5-1 and TRBJ1-3; 8 bases line up with TRBD1. V gave up 2 bases and J gave up 2 bases; unmatched junction bases: 3. The CDR3 totals 15 residues. Germline-derived CDR1 and CDR2 are SGHRS and YFSETQ. In DNA form, the CDR3 reads TGCGCCAGCAGCTTAACAGGGGGGACTGGAAACACCATATATTTT. This sequence encodes CASSLTGGTGNTIYF.

The rearrangement uses TRBV6-5 and TRBJ1-6; weak D call: TRBD1 (6 bases). Germline V gene sequence: CDR1 MNHEY, CDR2 SVGAGI. The CDR3 length is 14 residues. V lost 6 bases, J lost 7 bases, and 13 bases lay in between. CDR3 region: CASSKGGGNSPLHF. The CDR3 nucleotides read TGTGCCAGCAGCAAGGGGGGGGGAAATTCACCCCTCCACTTT.

The chain links TRBV3-1 (or the pseudogene TRBV3-2) to TRBJ1-6, with a tentative D call TRBD1 (5 bases). CDR1 LGHDT and CDR2 YNNKEL come from the germline V gene (reference sequence). The CDR3 totals 14 residues. V lost 6 bases to trimming and J lost 7 bases, with 13 bases between them. DNA of the CDR3: TGTGCCAGCAGACGCGGGACGGCCAATTCACCCCTCCACTTT. Translated, it gives CASRRGTANSPLHF.

The genes are TRBV9 and TRBJ2-7; weak D call: TRBD1 (5 bases). CDR1 and CDR2 (germline): SGDLS, YYNGEE. The germline V and J ends were trimmed by 0 bases and 3 bases, with 10 bases remaining between them. There are 14 residues in the CDR3. This chain's CDR3 is CASSVEDTVYEQYF. The CDR3 DNA sequence: TGTGCCAGCAGCGTAGAGGACACCGTCTACGAGCAGTACTTC.

The chain employs TRBV5-5 and TRBJ2-4; 12 bases are a match to TRBD1. This CDR3 is built from 16 residues. Germline V CDR1 and CDR2: SGHKS, YYEKEE (reference sequence). V lost 4 bases, J lost 8 bases, and 10 bases stayed unmatched. The CDR3: CASSLGQGAFLDIQYF. CDR3 DNA: TGTGCCAGCAGCCTGGGACAGGGGGCTTTTCTGGACATTCAGTACTTC.

This clone was seen only once. This chain joins TRBV5-6 and TRBJ1-1; 7 nucleotides agree with TRBD1. The CDR3 length is 14 residues. After removal of 4 bases from V and 7 bases from J, the junction contained 10 bases not matched to a gene. The germline CDR1 and CDR2 sequences are SGHDT and YYEEEE. The CDR3 nucleotides read TGTGCCAGCAGCCCTCAAAACCGGGACAGTGAAGCTTTCTTT. It translates to CASSPQNRDSEAFF.

This clone came up once. The chain carries TRBV9 and TRBJ2-3; D may be TRBD2 (7 bases). Germline V gene lookup returns CDR1 SGDLS and CDR2 YYNGEE. The CDR3 has 19 residues. Trimming stripped 3 bases from V and 5 bases from J, with 28 bases between. The DNA for the CDR3 is TGTGCCAGCAGCGCAGGCAGGTTGGAGGTTTGGGGGGGCCTAGATACGCAGTATTTT. Translating it yields CASSAGRLEVWGGLDTQYF.

The chain has TRBV12-3 or TRBV12-4 and TRBJ2-3, with 7 bases that match TRBD1. The CDR3 spans 13 residues. V trimming: 4 bases; J trimming: 3 bases; junction bases outside the gene matches: 1. The chain's CDR3 is CASSSGQTDTQYF. Here the CDR3 DNA reads TGTGCCAGCAGTTCGGGACAGACAGATACGCAGTATTTT.